This T cell receptor (beta chain) was observed in a study of shared clonotypes between healthy human individuals. Overall study context: Researchers assigned three CD4 naive, three CD4 memory, two CD8 naive and one CD8 memory plate to each donor. General study findings and limits: In general, naive subsets displayed greater estimated richness than memory subsets did. A small donor pool kept down the genetic and exposure-history diversity that was represented.

Turning to this clone: The antigen remains undetermined.

Methods used by the authors: In the immunoSEQ data, sequences were junction-only and lacked quality scores, so filtering differed. TCRdb's table, derived via immunoSEQ multiplex PCR, lists solely in-frame clones and lacks some. V and J calls and clone size are copied from that table; D and trimming were computed from the DNA. Of 1.5 million to 2.5 million clones in the sample, just under 95% were seen once. CD45RO negativity and positive selection for CCR7 defined naive CD8 cells, a population that excluded terminally differentiated effector memory CD45RA+ cells. The source is a man aged 18 to 30 in good health. Input material: naive CD8+ T cells sorted from blood.

The CDR3: CASSDSAGATYEQYF. CDR3 bases: TGTGCCAGCAGTGACTCGGCAGGGGCAACCTACGAGCAGTACTTC. This chain connects TRBV2 to TRBJ2-7, with D tentatively TRBD1 (6 bases). In germline, CDR1 is SNHLY, CDR2 FYNNEI. V lost 3 bases to trimming and J lost 2 bases, with 14 bases between them. The CDR3 contains 15 residues.